One sample yielded the 32 T cell receptor beta chains listed below, sequenced in a study of cytomegalovirus exposure and HLA in healthy donors (TCRdb year 2017). The library relied on the immunoSEQ multiplex PCR assay. For the multiplex PCR, a mixture combining 60 forward primers for TCR Vbeta segments and 13 reverse primers for TCR Jbeta segments was used. What TCRdb holds here is the immuneACCESS table cut down to in-frame rearrangements. Part of the clones is not present; checked against another copy, under half of the missing clones reflect an unresolved V gene, and the others are unexplained. This sample's table has entries for tens of thousands of clones. The ten largest clones add up to 3% to 4% of the sample. Sequencing input: PBMCs. These receptor sequences come from a male donor in good health and CMV-seronegative.

The chain links TRBV11-3 to TRBJ2-5; 7 bases are shared with TRBD1. The CDR3 covers 15 residues. Trimming at V came to 6 bases and at J to 3 bases, leaving 10 bases not matched to a gene. Germline V gene data show CDR1 as SGHNT and CDR2 as YENEEA. The CDR3 region has the DNA TGTGCCAGCAGGCCGACAGGGCCCCCTGAAGAGACCCAGTACTTC. Residues: CASRPTGPPEETQYF.

J is TRBJ2-7 and V is TRBV21-1; TRBD2 was called by the table and not checked on the DNA. TRBV21-1 is assigned pseudogene status. The CDR3 has 17 amino acids. The CDR3 here is CASSLPGRGADVSEQYF. The CDR3 DNA follows: TGTGCCAGCAGCCTTCCTGGACGGGGGGCGGACGTAAGCGAGCAGTACTTC.

The V call is TRBV28, the J call TRBJ2-7; no reliable D call. This CDR3 is built from 11 residues. V dropped 6 bases and J dropped 4 bases, with 7 bases sitting between them. CDR1 and CDR2 (germline): MDHEN, SYDVKM. CDR3 DNA sequence: TGTGCCAGCAGCCTTCGGTACGAGCAGTACTTC. Residues: CASSLRYEQYF.

This rearrangement joins TRBV15 to TRBJ1-4; D might be TRBD1 (6 bases). Germline V gives CDR1 LNHNV, CDR2 YYDKDF (reference sequence). Deletions cut 3 bases from V and 0 bases from J, with 11 bases between. The CDR3 length is 16 residues. The CDR3: CATSSWTASTNEKLFF. The CDR3 DNA follows: TGTGCCACCAGCAGTTGGACAGCATCAACTAATGAAAAACTGTTTTTT. The full variable domain, with the rest looked up from reference TRBV15 and TRBJ1-4, is DAMVIQNPRYQVTQFGKPVTLSCSQTLNHNVMYWYQQKSSQAPKLLFHYYDKDFNNEADTPDNFQSRRPNTSFCFLDIRSPGLGDTAMYLCATSSWTASTNEKLFFGSGTQLSVL.

V is TRBV5-4 and J is TRBJ2-6, with TRBD2 identical over 12 bases. V lost 7 bases and J lost 4; bases outside the gene matches: 6. This CDR3 contains 16 residues. Germline loops: CDR1 SGHNT, CDR2 YYREEE (reference sequence). CDR3 sequence: CASGGLAGTGANVLTF. As DNA, the CDR3 is TGTGCCAGCGGAGGACTAGCGGGAACCGGGGCCAACGTCCTGACTTTC.

CDR3 coding DNA: TGTGCCAGCAGCTTCGCCGGACAGATCAACTATGGCTACACCTTC. Encoded protein: CASSFAGQINYGYTF. V gene TRBV7-9 combines with J gene TRBJ1-2, with D perhaps TRBD1 (6 bases). Looked up from germline, CDR1 is SEHNR and CDR2 is FQNEAQ (reference sequence). Trimming shortened V by 3 bases and J by 2 bases, and 13 bases separated the two germline ends. The CDR3 runs 15 residues.

The CDR3 nucleotides are TGTGCCAGCAGTGCGCTAGTCAGCGGGACCCGGACTTACGAGCAGTACTTC. Translated, it gives CASSALVSGTRTYEQYF. This chain joins TRBV6-1 and TRBJ2-5; 7 bases are shared with TRBD2. The closer fit of TRBJ2-7 to the DNA end suggests the J call may be wrong. The germline gives CDR1 MNHNS, CDR2 SASEGT. The CDR3 spans 17 residues.

The genes are TRBV9 and TRBJ2-1; TRBD2 matches at 8 bases. This CDR3 has 13 residues. V dropped 6 bases and J dropped 7; count of bases not matched to a gene: 6. Germline values: CDR1 SGDLS, CDR2 YYNGEE. CDR3 sequence: CASTHGGENEQFF. Here the CDR3 DNA reads TGTGCCAGCACCCACGGGGGGGAAAATGAGCAGTTCTTC.

The rearrangement joins TRBV10-3 to TRBJ1-1; 7 bases align to TRBD1. The CDR3 totals 15 residues. Germline assignment: CDR1 ENHRY and CDR2 SYGVKD. With V trimmed by 5 bases and J by 2 bases, 8 bases remained unmatched. CDR3 in DNA: TGTGCCATCAGTCCCCGGCAGGGGGGAAACACTGAAGCTTTCTTT. This gives the protein CAISPRQGGNTEAFF.

The rearrangement uses TRBV2 and TRBJ2-5; 7 bases match TRBD1. There are 14 residues in the CDR3. Germline CDR1 reads SNHLY; CDR2 reads FYNNEI. The J segment lost 5 bases and the V segment lost 2 bases, leaving 5 bases of the junction unmatched. CDR3 bases: TGTGCCAGCAGTGAACGGGGCAGGGGGGAGACCCAGTACTTC. It translates to CASSERGRGETQYF.

The V call is TRBV6-1, the J call TRBJ1-5; 9 positions match TRBD1. The CDR3 loop spans 14 amino acids. Germline V gives CDR1 MNHNS, CDR2 SASEGT. Trimming took 4 bases from V and 5 from J; bases not matched to a gene: 3. The CDR3 nucleotides read TGTGCCAGCAGTGCGGGACAGGGCTATCAGCCCCAGCATTTT. Protein sequence: CASSAGQGYQPQHF.

The CDR3 coding sequence is TGTGCCAGTACCGAAAGCGTCGATCAAGGCTACACCTTC. It is translated as CASTESVDQGYTF. The gene calls are TRBV11-2 and TRBJ1-2, with D unclear. The CDR3 runs 13 residues. V lost 9 bases, J lost 8 bases, and 19 bases lay in between. Germline lookup yields CDR1 SGHAT and CDR2 FQNNGV.

CDR3 region: CASSGGGGGAETQYF. The CDR3 DNA sequence: TGTGCCAGCAGTGGAGGGGGCGGGGGGGCGGAGACCCAGTACTTC. The J gene is TRBJ2-5, the V gene TRBV6-5; the match to TRBD2 covers 9 bases. The V gene's germline CDR1 is MNHEY and CDR2 SVGAGI. Trimming cost V 5 bases and J 5 bases; bases outside gene matches: 9. The CDR3 spans 15 residues.

With regard to this clone: Additional DNA sequences in this sample encode the identical CDR3. The rearrangement uses TRBV5-8 and TRBJ1-6; D uncertain. CDR1 and CDR2 (germline): SGHTS, YDEGEE. Between the trimmed V and J ends, which lost 4 bases and 0 bases, there was a span of 8 bases. CDR3 length: 15 residues. Written as DNA, the CDR3 is TGTGCCAGCAGCCCCTCTTTCTCCTATAATTCACCCCTCCACTTT. It is translated as CASSPSFSYNSPLHF.

For this clone: One end of the junction fails to match germline, which may point to a read error. The chain carries TRBV4-2 and TRBJ2-1; D might be TRBD2 (5 bases). Germline CDR1 and CDR2: LGHNA and YNFKEQ. This CDR3 region has 11 residues. CDR3 region: CARSQGGRSFF. In DNA form, the CDR3 reads TGTGCCAGAAGCCAAGGAGGCCGCTCGTTCTTC.

The V and J genes are TRBV7-2 and TRBJ2-7; TRBD2 agrees at 7 bases. Losses at the gene ends were 6 bases for V and 0 bases for J; bases not matched to a gene: 2. CDR3 size: 13 residues. The germline CDR1 and CDR2 sequences are SGHTA and FQGNSA. CDR3: CASSWTSSYEQYF. Here the CDR3 DNA reads TGTGCCAGCAGTTGGACTAGCTCCTACGAGCAGTACTTC. Looking up the rest from reference TRBV7-2 and TRBJ2-7 gives the full variable domain: GAGVSQSPSNKVTEKGKDVELRCDPISGHTALYWYRQSLGQGLEFLIYFQGNSAPDKSGLPSDRFSAERTGGSVSTLTIQRTQQEDSAVYLCASSWTSSYEQYFGPGTRLTVT.

The chain carries TRBV6-4 and TRBJ2-7; no definite D call. V lost 3 bases and J 6 bases, leaving 15 bases between the germline ends. Germline V gene sequence: CDR1 MRHNA, CDR2 SNTAGT. CDR3 length equals 14 residues. The CDR3 is CASSEGRQSSEQYF. CDR3 in DNA: TGTGCCAGCAGTGAAGGCAGGCAAAGCTCCGAGCAGTACTTC.

The V gene is TRBV4-2, the J gene TRBJ2-7; tentative D call: TRBD2 (6 bases). Germline V gives CDR1 LGHNA, CDR2 YNFKEQ. Trimming shortened V by 0 bases and J by 1 base, and 13 bases separated the two germline ends. The CDR3 runs to 16 residues. CDR3 bases: TGTGCCAGCAGCCAAGATCGCCGGGAGAGTTCCTACGAGCAGTACTTC. It encodes CASSQDRRESSYEQYF.

The chain carries TRBV7-3 and TRBJ2-2; 7 bases line up with TRBD1. CDR1 is SGHTA and CDR2 is FQGTGA in the germline V gene. Unmatched junction bases numbered 9, after V lost 5 bases and J lost 6 bases. The CDR3 has 15 residues. CDR3 sequence (DNA): TGTGCCAGCAGCATAGGGGGCCGAGGGGCCGGGGAGCTGTTTTTT. Its protein is CASSIGGRGAGELFF.

The V gene is TRBV7-3, the J gene TRBJ1-1, with D uncertain. This CDR3 comprises 14 residues. Per germline, CDR1 SGHTA and CDR2 FQGTGA. Deletions cut 2 bases from V and 1 base from J, with 8 bases between. CDR3 nucleotides: TGTGCCAGCAGCTTATCGAGAGCGAACACTGAAGCTTTCTTT. As protein: CASSLSRANTEAFF.

The V call is TRBV30, the J call TRBJ2-1, with D possibly TRBD1 on 5 matching bases. This CDR3 has 11 residues. From germline, CDR1 is GTSNPN and CDR2 SVGIG (reference sequence). V was shortened by 5 bases and J by 10 bases, with 12 bases between the two germline ends. CDR3 DNA sequence: TGTGCCTGGGGATCAGGGCTGGAGCAGTTCTTC. Translation gives CAWGSGLEQFF.

CDR3 bases: TGTGCCAGCAGTTACTCGGGTACGGGGATAGGGACTGAAGCTTTCTTT. Its protein product is CASSYSGTGIGTEAFF. This chain uses TRBV6-6 with TRBJ1-1; D remains unclear. The CDR3 is 16 amino acids. In germline, CDR1 is MNHNY, CDR2 SVGAGI (reference sequence). V was pared by 0 bases and J by 5 bases, with 16 bases between.

V gene TRBV25-1 combines with J gene TRBJ1-2, with 10 bases aligning to TRBD1. The CDR3 has 16 residues. Germline CDR1 and CDR2: MGHDK and SYGVNS. V was pared by 4 bases and J by 4 bases, with 9 bases of the junction left unmatched. CDR3 nucleotides: TGTGCCAGCAGTGGACCGGGACAGGGGCGCGGCTATGGCTACACCTTC. Its translation: CASSGPGQGRGYGYTF.

As DNA, the CDR3 is TGTGCCAGCAGTTCGGACAGGGGGCAGGCCCTCTACGAGCAGTACTTC. Translated: CASSSDRGQALYEQYF. The genes are TRBV27 and TRBJ2-7, with 11 bases fitting TRBD1. The CDR3 has 16 amino acids. Germline CDR1 reads MNHEY; CDR2 reads SMNVEV (reference sequence). With 4 bases clipped from V and 3 bases from J, the junction kept 8 bases outside the gene matches.

The chain couples TRBV6-4 to TRBJ2-1, with D maybe TRBD1 (6 bases). This CDR3 comprises 16 residues. The germline gives CDR1 MRHNA, CDR2 SNTAGT. The V and J ends lost 2 bases and 5 bases respectively, with 16 bases between them. This CDR3 is CASSDSPETGHNEQFF. The CDR3, as DNA: TGTGCCAGCAGTGACAGCCCCGAGACAGGCCACAATGAGCAGTTCTTC.

This rearrangement joins TRBV9 to TRBJ1-2; TRBD1 matches 10 bases. J was trimmed by 3 bases and V by 2 bases; bases with no gene match: 1. This CDR3 has 14 amino acids. The germline V gene has CDR1 SGDLS and CDR2 YYNGEE. Written as DNA, the CDR3 is TGTGCCAGCAGCGTGACAGGGGGCGACTATGGCTACACCTTC. Translated, it gives CASSVTGGDYGYTF.

J is TRBJ1-6 and V is TRBV28, with 7 bases that match TRBD1. Germline CDR1 reads MDHEN; CDR2 reads SYDVKM. The junction had 5 bases not matched to a gene; V was cut back by 5 bases and J by 7 bases. CDR3 length equals 14 residues. DNA of the CDR3: TGTGCCAGCAGTCCAGGGGGGCCCAATTCACCCCTCCACTTT. Its protein is CASSPGGPNSPLHF.

The chain has TRBV28 and TRBJ1-5; D may be TRBD1 (5 bases). V was clipped by 4 bases and J by 0 bases, with 19 bases between them. The CDR3 totals 18 residues. Germline values: CDR1 MDHEN, CDR2 SYDVKM. CDR3 in DNA: TGTGCCAGCAGTTGGGTTGCGGCGGGGGTTGGTAGCAATCAGCCCCAGCATTTT. Protein product: CASSWVAAGVGSNQPQHF.

The chain joins TRBV7-9 to TRBJ2-2; the D is unclear. V gave up 3 bases and J gave up 2 bases, with 4 bases separating them. The CDR3 is 13 residues long. Germline V gives CDR1 SEHNR, CDR2 FQNEAQ (reference sequence). CDR3 amino acids: CASSFLNTGELFF. The CDR3 DNA sequence: TGTGCCAGCAGCTTCCTTAACACCGGGGAGCTGTTTTTT.

The chain uses TRBV4-3 and TRBJ2-4, with a tentative D call TRBD2 (5 bases). Germline V gene data show CDR1 as LGHNA and CDR2 as YSLEER. This CDR3 contains 15 residues. V lost 0 bases to trimming and J lost 6 bases, with 12 bases between them. The CDR3 loop reads CASSQELGGGNIQYF. The DNA of the CDR3 is TGCGCCAGCAGCCAAGAGCTAGGTGGAGGAAACATTCAGTACTTC.

V and J are TRBV25-1 and TRBJ1-2; D remains unclear. The V gene lost 3 bases and the J gene lost 12 bases, with 8 bases spanning the gap. CDR3 length: 10 residues. Germline values: CDR1 MGHDK, CDR2 SYGVNS. The CDR3: CASSDARDTF. The CDR3 region has the DNA TGTGCCAGCAGTGATGCCCGAGACACCTTC.

The chain joins TRBV7-6 to TRBJ1-1, with 9 bases identical to TRBD1. V shed 4 bases, J shed 0 bases, and the junction held 6 bases outside the gene matches. CDR3 length: 16 amino acids. The germline V gene has CDR1 SGHVS and CDR2 FNYEAQ. CDR3: CASSSGQGTMNTEAFF. The CDR3, as DNA: TGTGCCAGCAGCTCCGGACAGGGGACCATGAACACTGAAGCTTTCTTT.